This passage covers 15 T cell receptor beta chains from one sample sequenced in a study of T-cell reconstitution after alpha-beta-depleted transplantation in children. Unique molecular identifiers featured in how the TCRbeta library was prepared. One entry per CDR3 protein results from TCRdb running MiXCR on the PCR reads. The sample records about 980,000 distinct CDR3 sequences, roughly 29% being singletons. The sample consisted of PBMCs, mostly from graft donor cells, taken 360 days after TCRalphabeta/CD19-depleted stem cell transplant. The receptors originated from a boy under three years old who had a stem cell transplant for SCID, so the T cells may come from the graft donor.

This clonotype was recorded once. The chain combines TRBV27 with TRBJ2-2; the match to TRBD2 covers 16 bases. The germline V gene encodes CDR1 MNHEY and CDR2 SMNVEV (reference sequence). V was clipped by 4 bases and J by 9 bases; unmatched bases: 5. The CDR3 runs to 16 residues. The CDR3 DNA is TGTGCCAGCAGTTCGGGACTAGCGGGGGGGAACCGGGAGCTGTTTTTT. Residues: CASSSGLAGGNRELFF.

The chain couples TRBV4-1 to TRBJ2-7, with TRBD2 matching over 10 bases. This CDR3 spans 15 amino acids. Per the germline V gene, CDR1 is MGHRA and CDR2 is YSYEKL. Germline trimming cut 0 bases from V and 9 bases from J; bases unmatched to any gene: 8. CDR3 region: CASSQEGAGGRRQYF. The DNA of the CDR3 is TGCGCCAGCAGCCAAGAAGGAGCGGGGGGGCGCCGGCAGTACTTC.

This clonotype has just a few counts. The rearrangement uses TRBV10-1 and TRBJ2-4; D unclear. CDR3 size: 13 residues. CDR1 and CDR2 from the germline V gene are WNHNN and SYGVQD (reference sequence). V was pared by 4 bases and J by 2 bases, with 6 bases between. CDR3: CASSANPKNIQYF. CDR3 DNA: TGCGCCAGCAGTGCTAATCCCAAAAACATTCAGTACTTC.

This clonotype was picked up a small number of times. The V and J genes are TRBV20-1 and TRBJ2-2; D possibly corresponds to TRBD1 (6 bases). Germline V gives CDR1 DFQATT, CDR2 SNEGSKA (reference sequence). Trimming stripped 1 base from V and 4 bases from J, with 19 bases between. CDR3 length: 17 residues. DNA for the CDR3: TGCAGTGCTAGAGTGATACCGGACAGTTTATTCACCGGGGAGCTGTTTTTT. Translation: CSARVIPDSLFTGELFF.

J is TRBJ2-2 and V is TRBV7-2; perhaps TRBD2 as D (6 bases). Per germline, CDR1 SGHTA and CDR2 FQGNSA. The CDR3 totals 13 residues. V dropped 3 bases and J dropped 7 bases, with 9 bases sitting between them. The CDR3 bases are TGTGCCAGCAGCTTTAGGGAGGTCGGGGAGCTGTTTTTT. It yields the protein CASSFREVGELFF.

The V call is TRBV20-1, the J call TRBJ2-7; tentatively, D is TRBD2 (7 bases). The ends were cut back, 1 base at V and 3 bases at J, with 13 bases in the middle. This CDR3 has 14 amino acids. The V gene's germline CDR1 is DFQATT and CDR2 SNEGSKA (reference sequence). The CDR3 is CSARVGGGVYEQYF. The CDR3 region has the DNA TGCAGTGCTAGAGTGGGAGGGGGGGTCTACGAGCAGTACTTC.

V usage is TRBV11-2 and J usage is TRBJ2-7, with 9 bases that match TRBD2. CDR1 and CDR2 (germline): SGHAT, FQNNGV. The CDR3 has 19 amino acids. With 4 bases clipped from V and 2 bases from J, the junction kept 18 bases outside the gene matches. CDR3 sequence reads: CASSSQLRGGTQFTYEQYF. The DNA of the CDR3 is TGTGCCAGCAGCTCGCAGCTGCGGGGGGGAACCCAATTCACCTACGAGCAGTACTTC.

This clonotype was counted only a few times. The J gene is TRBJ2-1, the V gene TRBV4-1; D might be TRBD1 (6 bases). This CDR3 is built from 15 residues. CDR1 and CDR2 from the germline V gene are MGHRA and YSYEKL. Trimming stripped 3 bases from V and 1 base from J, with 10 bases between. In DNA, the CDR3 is TGCGCCAGCAGCCAGAAGAGGGGGTCCTACAATGAGCAGTTCTTC. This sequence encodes CASSQKRGSYNEQFF.

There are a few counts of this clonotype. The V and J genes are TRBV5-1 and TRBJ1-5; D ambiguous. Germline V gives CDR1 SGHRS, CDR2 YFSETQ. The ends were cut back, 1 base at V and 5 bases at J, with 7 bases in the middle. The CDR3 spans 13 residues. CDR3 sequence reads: CASSLYVDQPQHF. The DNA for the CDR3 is TGCGCCAGCAGCTTGTACGTTGATCAGCCCCAGCATTTT.

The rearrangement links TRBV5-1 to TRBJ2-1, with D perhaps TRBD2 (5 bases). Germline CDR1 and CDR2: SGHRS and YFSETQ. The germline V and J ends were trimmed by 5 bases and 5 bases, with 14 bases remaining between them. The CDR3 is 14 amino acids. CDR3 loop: CASSVRAQDNEQFF. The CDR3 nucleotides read TGCGCCAGCAGTGTGAGGGCACAAGACAATGAGCAGTTCTTC.

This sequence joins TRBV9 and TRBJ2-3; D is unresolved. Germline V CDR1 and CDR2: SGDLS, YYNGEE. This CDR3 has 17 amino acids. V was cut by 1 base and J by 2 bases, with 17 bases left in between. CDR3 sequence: CASSVTGEFSATDTQYF. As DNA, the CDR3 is TGTGCCAGCAGCGTAACTGGGGAATTCAGCGCCACAGATACGCAGTATTTT. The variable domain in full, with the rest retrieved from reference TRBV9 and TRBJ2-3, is DSGVTQTPKHLITATGQRVTLRCSPRSGDLSVYWYQQSLDQGLQFLIQYYNGEERAKGNILERFSAQQFPDLHSELNLSSLELGDSALYFCASSVTGEFSATDTQYFGPGTRLTVL.

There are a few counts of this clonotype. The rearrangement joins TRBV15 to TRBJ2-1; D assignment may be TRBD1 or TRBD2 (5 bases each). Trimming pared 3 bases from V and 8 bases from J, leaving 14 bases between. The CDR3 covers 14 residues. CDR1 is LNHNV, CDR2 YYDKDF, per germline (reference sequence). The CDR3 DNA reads TGTGCCACCAGCAGCCGAGGGGTTGCGGATGAGCAGTTCTTC. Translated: CATSSRGVADEQFF.

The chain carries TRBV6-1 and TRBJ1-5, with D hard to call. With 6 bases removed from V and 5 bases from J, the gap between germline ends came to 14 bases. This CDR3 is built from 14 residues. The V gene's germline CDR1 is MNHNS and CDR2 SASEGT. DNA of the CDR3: TGTGCCAGCAGAGAAACGGGCCTCCATCAGCCCCAGCATTTT. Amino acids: CASRETGLHQPQHF.

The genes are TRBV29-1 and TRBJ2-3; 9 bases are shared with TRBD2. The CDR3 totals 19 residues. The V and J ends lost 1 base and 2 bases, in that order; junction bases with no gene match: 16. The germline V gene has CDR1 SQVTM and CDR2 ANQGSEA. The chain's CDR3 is CSVEGPGIVSGGLTDTQYF. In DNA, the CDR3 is TGCAGCGTTGAAGGGCCTGGGATTGTTAGCGGGGGCCTCACAGATACGCAGTATTTT.

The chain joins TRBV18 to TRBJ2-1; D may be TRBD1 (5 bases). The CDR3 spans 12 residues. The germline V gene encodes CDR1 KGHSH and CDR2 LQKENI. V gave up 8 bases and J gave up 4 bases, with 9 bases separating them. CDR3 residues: CASSKGYNEQFF. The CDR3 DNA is TGTGCCAGCAGCAAGGGGTACAATGAGCAGTTCTTC.